The rows below give T cell receptor beta chains drawn from one sample of a study of CD8 T cell repertoires and HIV-1 epitope variants. Assay used: immunoSEQ multiplex PCR; TCRdb lists only in-frame clones, some missing. The sample yields under 6,000 clones, around 60% seen once. No antigen has been assigned to these receptors. Sequences were obtained from cultured CD8+ T cells derived from PBMCs. The receptor source for this set is a male donor with HIV. CDR3s include the opening cysteine and the closing phenylalanine or tryptophan. The D gene is left open where the match is weak. Only some rows state a clone size, as once, few, many or a class for expanded clones.

D gene: -
CDR3 length: 16
V gene: TRBV27
clone size: few
J gene: TRBJ2-7
CDR3 protein: CASSLSSAGWFYEQYF
CDR3 DNA: TGTGCCAGCAGTTTATCGTCAGCCGGGTGGTTCTACGAGCAGTACTTC

D gene: TRBD2
CDR3 length: 15
V gene: TRBV7-6
clone size: -
J gene: TRBJ2-7
CDR3 protein: CASSLADGRSYEQYF
CDR3 DNA: TGTGCCAGCAGCTTAGCGGACGGGAGGAGCTACGAGCAGTACTTC

D gene: -
CDR3 length: 17
V gene: TRBV4-3
clone size: once
J gene: TRBJ1-2
CDR3 protein: CASSPVEGGSNSYGYTF
CDR3 DNA: TGCGCCAGCAGCCCCGTAGAGGGGGGCAGTAATTCTTATGGCTACACCTTC

D gene: TRBD1
CDR3 length: 16
V gene: TRBV6-6
clone size: once
J gene: TRBJ1-4
CDR3 protein: CASSSPGQGTNEKLFF
CDR3 DNA: TGTGCCAGCAGTTCACCGGGACAGGGAACTAATGAAAAACTGTTTTTT

D gene: -
CDR3 length: 13
V gene: TRBV5-4
clone size: -
J gene: TRBJ2-5
CDR3 protein: CASSLGEQETQYF
CDR3 DNA: TGTGCCAGCAGCTTGGGGGAGCAAGAGACCCAGTACTTC

D gene: TRBD1
CDR3 length: 15
V gene: TRBV28
clone size: once
J gene: TRBJ1-1
CDR3 protein: CASSATYGTGNEAFF
CDR3 DNA: TGTGCCAGCAGCGCCACCTACGGGACAGGGAATGAAGCTTTCTTT

D gene: TRBD2
CDR3 length: 13
V gene: TRBV28
clone size: -
J gene: TRBJ2-7
CDR3 protein: CASSETSGYEQYF
CDR3 DNA: TGTGCCAGCAGCGAGACTAGCGGCTACGAGCAGTACTTC

D gene: TRBD2
CDR3 length: 17
V gene: TRBV7-2
clone size: -
J gene: TRBJ2-4
CDR3 protein: CASSLPGLAGSGNIQYF
CDR3 DNA: TGTGCCAGCAGCTTGCCGGGACTAGCGGGATCGGGGAACATTCAGTACTTC

D gene: -
CDR3 length: 14
V gene: TRBV10-3
clone size: -
J gene: TRBJ2-3
CDR3 protein: CAISEGTFTDTQYF
CDR3 DNA: TGTGCCATCAGTGAGGGTACTTTCACAGATACGCAGTATTTT

D gene: -
CDR3 length: 14
V gene: TRBV19
clone size: few
J gene: TRBJ2-1
CDR3 protein: CASSMSGLYNEQFF
CDR3 DNA: TGTGCCAGTAGTATGTCGGGACTTTACAATGAGCAGTTCTTC

D gene: -
CDR3 length: 13
V gene: TRBV2
clone size: -
J gene: TRBJ2-1
CDR3 protein: CASSDLRSNEQFF
CDR3 DNA: TGTGCCAGCAGCGACTTAAGGAGCAATGAGCAGTTCTTC

D gene: -
CDR3 length: 14
V gene: TRBV6-6
clone size: -
J gene: TRBJ1-1
CDR3 protein: CASSYGLGGVEAFF
CDR3 DNA: TGTGCCAGCAGTTACGGGCTAGGCGGGGTCGAAGCTTTCTTT

D gene: -
CDR3 length: 14
V gene: TRBV16
clone size: -
J gene: TRBJ2-7
CDR3 protein: CASSQRRGEGEQYF
CDR3 DNA: TGTGCCAGCAGCCAACGGAGGGGCGAAGGCGAGCAGTACTTC

D gene: -
CDR3 length: 14
V gene: TRBV5-6
clone size: -
J gene: TRBJ1-6
CDR3 protein: CASSLAEMGSPLHF
CDR3 DNA: TGTGCCAGCAGCTTGGCCGAAATGGGTTCACCCCTCCACTTT

D gene: -
CDR3 length: 15
V gene: TRBV7-2
clone size: -
J gene: TRBJ1-5
CDR3 protein: CASSSEGYSNQPQHF
CDR3 DNA: TGTGCCAGCAGCTCGGAGGGCTATAGCAATCAGCCCCAGCATTTT

D gene: TRBD1
CDR3 length: 15
V gene: TRBV27
clone size: few
J gene: TRBJ1-6
CDR3 protein: CASGLSGTGVSPLHF
CDR3 DNA: TGTGCCAGCGGTTTATCCGGGACAGGGGTTTCACCCCTCCACTTT